Below, 22 T cell receptor beta chains from the same sample are listed, as sequenced in a study of shared clonotypes between healthy human individuals. Here immunoSEQ multiplex PCR was the method, and the copy in TCRdb shows in-frame clones only, minus some. The sample consists of about 490,000 clones, 76% of them appearing once. The specimen sequenced was PBMCs. These receptors came from a woman in her forties in good health. Some clones in this sample may be carry-over from other donors' samples.

This clone was observed a single time. The V call is TRBV18, the J call TRBJ2-7; the D call may be TRBD1 or TRBD2 (5 bases each). The CDR3 spans 15 residues. In germline, CDR1 is KGHSH, CDR2 LQKENI. Trimming shortened V by 1 base and J by 3 bases, and 13 bases separated the two germline ends. The CDR3 region has the DNA TGTGCCAGCTCACCACTATCAGGGAGTAACTACGAGCAGTACTTC. Protein: CASSPLSGSNYEQYF.

DNA of the CDR3: TGCGCCAGCAGTGAGAGGCAGTACAATGAGCAGTTCTTC. Translated, it gives CASSERQYNEQFF. The chain links TRBV10-2 to TRBJ2-1; D remains unclear. This CDR3 is built from 13 residues. The germline CDR1 and CDR2 sequences are WSHSY and SAAADI. Deletions cut 2 bases from V and 4 bases from J, with 6 bases between.

This chain connects TRBV30 to TRBJ2-7, with TRBD2 matching over 12 bases. Germline V gene sequence: CDR1 GTSNPN, CDR2 SVGIG (reference sequence). CDR3 length: 14 amino acids. V lost 5 bases and J lost 5; bases outside the gene matches: 7. CDR3 in amino acids: CAWQRTSGTHEQYF. DNA for the CDR3: TGTGCCTGGCAGCGGACTAGCGGGACTCACGAGCAGTACTTC.

This clone has only a few counts. Other nucleotide sequences in the sample specify the same CDR3. V is TRBV7-9 and J is TRBJ2-1; 9 nucleotides agree with TRBD2. Germline V gene lookup returns CDR1 SEHNR and CDR2 FQNEAQ (reference sequence). This CDR3 has 15 amino acids. V shed 3 bases and J 5 bases; nucleotides not matched to a gene: 5. DNA for the CDR3: TGTGCCAGCAGCTTTCGTACTAGCGGGCACAATGAGCAGTTCTTC. This gives the protein CASSFRTSGHNEQFF.

As regards this clone: This may stem from a read error, because a much larger clone lies one nucleotide away. The sample has other DNA sequences that encode this CDR3 too. The chain combines TRBV11-2 with TRBJ1-4; 12 positions agree with TRBD1. CDR1 and CDR2 (germline): SGHAT, FQNNGV. CDR3 size: 15 residues. CDR3 DNA sequence: TGTGCTAGCAGCGCCGGGACAGGGGGCGGTGAAAAACTGTTTTTT. Protein sequence: CASSAGTGGGEKLFF.

The V gene is TRBV7-2, the J gene TRBJ2-2; 7 bases are shared with TRBD2. CDR1 and CDR2 (germline): SGHTA, FQGNSA. V shed 5 bases and J 2 bases; nucleotides not matched to a gene: 8. The CDR3 length is 16 residues. The CDR3 DNA reads as TGTGCCAGCAGCCCACAAGCGGGAACCAACACCGGGGAGCTGTTTTTT. As protein: CASSPQAGTNTGELFF. The full variable domain, in which reference TRBV7-2 and TRBJ2-2 provide the parts outside the CDR3, is GAGVSQSPSNKVTEKGKDVELRCDPISGHTALYWYRQSLGQGLEFLIYFQGNSAPDKSGLPSDRFSAERTGGSVSTLTIQRTQQEDSAVYLCASSPQAGTNTGELFFGEGSRLTVL.

This chain uses TRBV7-3 with TRBJ2-5; 10 bases fit TRBD2. The CDR3 consists of 15 residues. Germline CDR1 SGHTA, CDR2 FQGTGA. V lost 5 bases, J lost 3 bases, and 6 bases stayed unmatched. CDR3 loop: CASSPSGRAEETQYF. As DNA, the CDR3 is TGTGCCAGCAGCCCCAGCGGGAGGGCCGAAGAGACCCAGTACTTC.

About this clone: The sample contains more than one DNA sequence encoding this CDR3. The rearrangement joins TRBV5-1 to TRBJ2-3, with no clear D. Germline V gives CDR1 SGHRS, CDR2 YFSETQ. The V end was cut by 0 bases, the J end by 0 bases, with 11 bases between. The CDR3 totals 16 residues. DNA of the CDR3: TGCGCCAGCAGCTTGGACGGCGGCCACAGCACAGATACGCAGTATTTT. Translation gives CASSLDGGHSTDTQYF.

Of note for this clone: A much larger clonotype is one base distant, so this may be a read error. In the same sample, other DNA sequences code for this CDR3. V usage is TRBV7-6 and J usage is TRBJ2-3; a weak D match, TRBD1 (6 bases). Between the trimmed V and J ends, which lost 0 bases and 3 bases, there was a span of 16 bases. The CDR3 runs 17 residues. From germline, CDR1 is SGHVS and CDR2 FNYEAQ. DNA of the CDR3: TGTGCCAGCAGCTTAGCGGGGGCAGGCTCTAGTACAGATACGCAGTATTTT. This gives the protein CASSLAGAGSSTDTQYF.

The chain couples TRBV5-4 to TRBJ2-3; D uncertain. The CDR3 extends over 13 amino acids. The V and J ends lost 3 bases and 0 bases respectively, with 5 bases between them. Germline V lookup: CDR1 SGHNT, CDR2 YYREEE (reference sequence). CDR3 residues: CASSSTSTDTQYF. DNA for the CDR3: TGTGCCAGCAGCTCAACAAGCACAGATACGCAGTATTTT.

The chain joins TRBV7-8 to TRBJ2-4; possible D gene TRBD1, 6 bases. Trimming left V 5 bases short and J 7 bases short, with 12 bases between. Germline loops: CDR1 SGHVS, CDR2 FQNEAQ. This CDR3 comprises 13 residues. The CDR3 protein is CASSNDRSNIQYF. CDR3 DNA: TGTGCCAGCAGCAACGACAGGTCCAACATTCAGTACTTC.

In regard to this clone: This could be a read error, since a much larger clone is one nucleotide away. The sample holds other DNA sequences that translate to the same CDR3. The chain employs TRBV30 and TRBJ1-5; TRBD1 aligns across 8 bases. Looked up from germline, CDR1 is GTSNPN and CDR2 is SVGIG (reference sequence). The CDR3 has 14 amino acids. The CDR3 loop is CAWSVPGGQTPQHF. The CDR3, as DNA: TGCGCCTGGAGTGTACCAGGGGGCCAGACGCCCCAGCATTTT.

The rearrangement joins TRBV5-1 to TRBJ1-1; D is unresolved. V lost 2 bases to trimming and J lost 3 bases, with 8 bases between them. CDR3 length: 13 residues. Germline CDR1 and CDR2: SGHRS and YFSETQ. CDR3: CASSFGKDTEAFF. In DNA, the CDR3 is TGCGCCAGCAGCTTCGGGAAGGACACTGAAGCTTTCTTT. The full variable domain, with the rest looked up from reference TRBV5-1 and TRBJ1-1, is KAGVTQTPRYLIKTRGQQVTLSCSPISGHRSVSWYQQTPGQGLQFLFEYFSETQRNKGNFPGRFSGRQFSNSRSEMNVSTLELGDSALYLCASSFGKDTEAFFGQGTRLTVV.

This rearrangement joins TRBV28 to TRBJ1-3; tentative D call: TRBD1 (5 bases). Germline assignment: CDR1 MDHEN and CDR2 SYDVKM. The CDR3 has 15 residues. Between the trimmed V and J ends, which lost 4 bases and 2 bases, there was a span of 12 bases. The CDR3 protein is CASSSARDAGNTIYF. The CDR3 DNA follows: TGTGCCAGCAGTTCTGCCCGGGACGCTGGAAACACCATATATTTT.

This chain links TRBV6-4 with TRBJ2-1; D remains unclear. CDR1 and CDR2 (germline): MRHNA, SNTAGT. CDR3 length: 16 amino acids. Trimming took 0 bases from V and 3 from J, leaving 12 bases between them. This CDR3 is CASSDSAARDYNEQFF. CDR3 in DNA: TGTGCCAGCAGTGACTCGGCAGCCCGAGACTACAATGAGCAGTTCTTC.

Points on this clone: Possible read error: a much larger clone is one base away. The V and J genes are TRBV29-1 and TRBJ2-5; a possible D gene is TRBD2 (6 bases). Trimming removed 7 bases at V and 2 bases at J, with 8 bases between. Per germline, CDR1 SQVTM and CDR2 ANQGSEA. The CDR3 loop spans 11 amino acids. CDR3 in amino acids: CSGGEQETQYF. As DNA, the CDR3 is TGCAGCGGGGGGGAACAAGAGACCCAGTACTTC. Full variable domain (missing parts from reference TRBV29-1 and TRBJ2-5): SAVISQKPSRDICQRGTSLTIQCQVDSQVTMMFWYRQQPGQSLTLIATANQGSEATYESGFVIDKFPISRPNLTFSTLTVSNMSPEDSSIYLCSGGEQETQYFGPGTRLLVL.

The chain uses TRBV2 and TRBJ1-5; maybe TRBD1 (6 bases). There are 16 residues in the CDR3. Trimming took off 2 bases at V and 7 bases at J, with 18 bases between the two ends. Per the germline V gene, CDR1 is SNHLY and CDR2 is FYNNEI. The CDR3 nucleotides read TGTGCCAGCAGTGAATGGGGGCTTCGTTCTGGGCAGCCCCAGCATTTT. Residues: CASSEWGLRSGQPQHF.

The chain joins TRBV4-3 to TRBJ1-5; D is perhaps TRBD1 (5 bases). The germline CDR1 and CDR2 sequences are LGHNA and YSLEER. V lost 4 bases and J 4 bases, leaving 14 bases between the germline ends. CDR3 length equals 15 residues. CDR3 in DNA: TGCGCCAGCAGCCTTGACAGACTCACAAATCAGCCCCAGCATTTT. Translation: CASSLDRLTNQPQHF.

This chain joins TRBV28 and TRBJ2-2; D remains unclear. V was clipped by 6 bases and J by 8 bases, with 7 bases between them. The germline V gene has CDR1 MDHEN and CDR2 SYDVKM. There are 11 residues in the CDR3. CDR3 sequence (DNA): TGTGCCAGCAGGGGGTATGGGGAGCTGTTTTTT. It is translated as CASRGYGELFF.

The V and J genes are TRBV29-1 and TRBJ1-1; D is possibly TRBD1 (6 bases). V was pared by 7 bases and J by 1 base, with 13 bases between. Germline V gene data show CDR1 as SQVTM and CDR2 as ANQGSEA. This CDR3 is built from 13 residues. This chain's CDR3 is CSALRGQNTEAFF. The CDR3 DNA sequence: TGCAGCGCCCTCCGGGGGCAGAACACTGAAGCTTTCTTT.

The chain links TRBV5-1 to TRBJ2-2, with no clear D. Germline CDR1 and CDR2: SGHRS and YFSETQ. The CDR3 totals 14 residues. Trimming took off 4 bases at V and 10 bases at J, with 17 bases between the two ends. The CDR3 DNA follows: TGCGCCAGCAGCCGAAGTAGTGTCACGGAGGAGCTGTTTTTT. Translating it yields CASSRSSVTEELFF.

The V and J genes are TRBV4-3 and TRBJ2-2; either TRBD1 or TRBD2 may fit D (5 bases each). CDR1 and CDR2 (germline): LGHNA, YSLEER. The V end lost 6 bases, the J end lost 3 bases, and 17 bases lay between the germline ends. CDR3 length: 16 amino acids. This CDR3 is CASSFTSGAHTGELFF. The CDR3 nucleotides are TGCGCCAGCAGTTTCACCTCCGGGGCTCACACCGGGGAGCTGTTTTTT.